Presented here are 10 T cell receptor beta chains from one specimen sequenced in a study of T cells in Graves' hyperthyroidism and ophthalmopathy (dated by TCRdb to about 2019). Library method: multiplex PCR. TCRdb shows the sequencer as Illumina HiSeq 2000. TCR beta CDR3 regions were amplified from RNA transcripts. For the first round of RT-PCR on the TCR CDR3, the HTBI primer set was used together with the Qiagen OneStep RT-PCR kit. TCRdb reran the public reads through fastp at Q25 and MiXCR, keeping productive beta chains. Rows are combined by CDR3 protein, so each entry shows the most common genes and DNA. Present in this sample are approximately 620,000 distinct CDR3 sequences, roughly 16% of which were seen just once. The ten largest clones take up roughly 3.5% of the sample. The sequenced sample consisted of blood. The receptor set was obtained from a woman in her thirties or forties with Graves' ophthalmopathy.

The chain joins TRBV20-1 to TRBJ2-7; D may be TRBD1 (5 bases). Germline loops: CDR1 DFQATT, CDR2 SNEGSKA (reference sequence). This CDR3 is 14 amino acids long. V was shortened by 5 bases and J by 10 bases, with 24 bases between the two germline ends. The CDR3 coding sequence is TGCAGTGCTTTCTACCCGACAGCCTCCTACGGCCAGTACTTC. Translating it yields CSAFYPTASYGQYF.

At least ten counts were recorded for this clonotype. The CDR3 region is CASSLGVSELYEQYF. The CDR3 DNA is TGTGCCAGCAGCTTAGGAGTTTCCGAGCTGTACGAGCAGTACTTC. The chain links TRBV11-2 to TRBJ2-7; D remains ambiguous. Per the germline V gene, CDR1 is SGHAT and CDR2 is FQNNGV. V was clipped by 1 base and J by 4 bases, with 14 bases between them. CDR3 length equals 15 residues. The variable domain in full, with the rest retrieved from reference TRBV11-2 and TRBJ2-7, is EAGVAQSPRYKIIEKRQSVAFWCNPISGHATLYWYQQILGQGPKLLIQFQNNGVVDDSQLPKDRFSAERLKGVDSTLKIQPAKLEDSAVYLCASSLGVSELYEQYFGPGTRLTVT.

V usage is TRBV7-6 and J usage is TRBJ1-4; no reliable D call. V was trimmed by 1 base and J by 4 bases, leaving 10 bases between them. The CDR3 covers 15 residues. Germline CDR1 is SGHVS and CDR2 is FNYEAQ. This CDR3 is CASSLEPGFNEKLFF. The CDR3 bases are TGTGCCAGCAGCTTAGAGCCAGGCTTTAATGAAAAACTGTTTTTT.

The J gene is TRBJ1-6, the V gene TRBV12-5; 7 nucleotides agree with TRBD1. The CDR3 contains 16 residues. After removal of 6 bases from V and 11 bases from J, the junction contained 16 bases not matched to a gene. The germline CDR1 and CDR2 sequences are LGHNT and FRNRAP. The CDR3 spells CASGAAGTDLLAPLHF. CDR3 DNA: TGTGCTAGTGGCGCGGCCGGGACAGACCTATTAGCACCCCTCCACTTT. The full variable domain, its missing parts supplied by reference TRBV12-5 and TRBJ1-6, is DARVTQTPRHKVTEMGQEVTMRCQPILGHNTVFWYRQTMMQGLELLAYFRNRAPLDDSGMPKDRFSAEMPDATLATLKIQPSEPRDSAVYFCASGAAGTDLLAPLHFGNGTRLTVT.

This clonotype appeared many times. The rearrangement joins TRBV11-2 to TRBJ1-6, with TRBD1 matching over 8 bases. Germline assignment: CDR1 SGHAT and CDR2 FQNNGV. The CDR3 loop spans 14 amino acids. With V trimmed by 1 base and J by 9 bases, 2 bases remained unmatched. CDR3 in DNA: TGTGCCAGCAGCTTAGGGGACAGGAGTTCACCCCTCCACTTT. It is translated as CASSLGDRSSPLHF.

The V and J genes are TRBV28 and TRBJ1-5; D is possibly TRBD1 (5 bases). The germline CDR1 and CDR2 sequences are MDHEN and SYDVKM. CDR3 length: 15 amino acids. V lost 8 bases, J lost 0 bases, and 14 bases lay in between. The CDR3 DNA is TGTGCCAGCCGCAAGCGGGGCCTTAGCAATCAGCCCCAGCATTTT. It yields the protein CASRKRGLSNQPQHF.

This clonotype has ten or more counts. This chain uses TRBV7-3 with TRBJ2-2; unclear D gene. Trimming shortened V by 4 bases and J by 4 bases, and 16 bases separated the two germline ends. This CDR3 is 16 amino acids long. Germline lookup yields CDR1 SGHTA and CDR2 FQGTGA. The CDR3 is CASSSQASPSTGELFF. CDR3 bases: TGTGCCAGCAGCTCCCAGGCGAGCCCGTCCACCGGGGAGCTGTTTTTT.

This clonotype showed up just a few times. The chain joins TRBV7-9 to TRBJ1-2; 8 bases map to TRBD1. This CDR3 has 14 amino acids. Germline CDR1 is SEHNR and CDR2 is FQNEAQ (reference sequence). V dropped 5 bases and J dropped 5; count of bases not matched to a gene: 7. CDR3 bases: TGTGCCAGCAGCACCGGACAGGGACCGTATGGCTACACCTTC. This encodes CASSTGQGPYGYTF.

The chain recombines TRBV12-3 or TRBV12-4 with TRBJ2-2, with 9 bases lining up with TRBD1. The CDR3 loop spans 16 amino acids. Trimming removed 7 bases from V and 1 base from J; junction bases left unmatched: 7. This CDR3 is CASIRDRDRNTGELFF. In DNA, the CDR3 is TGTGCCAGCATTAGGGACAGGGACCGGAACACCGGGGAGCTGTTTTTT.

Many counts were recorded for this clonotype. V is TRBV29-1 and J is TRBJ2-6; D gene unclear. V was pared by 4 bases and J by 0 bases, with 4 bases between. Germline loops: CDR1 SQVTM, CDR2 ANQGSEA. The CDR3 is 13 residues long. DNA of the CDR3: TGCAGCGTTGCATTCTCTGGGGCCAACGTCCTGACTTTC. Translated: CSVAFSGANVLTF.